A selection of T cell receptor beta chains follows, all from one sample in a study of blood T cell repertoires in COVID-19. Clones were read by immunoSEQ multiplex PCR, and TCRdb kept only the in-frame ones, dropping some. Here the sample spans around 100,000 clones, 91% being singletons. Sequenced: peripheral blood. These receptors were collected from a man aged 18 to 29 with acute or convalescent COVID-19. The CDR3 runs from the conserved cysteine through the conserved F or W. Each record gives: D gene, J gene, V gene, clone size, CDR3 DNA, CDR3 protein. A D gene is named only where the DNA matches it firmly. The size field is filled for only some rows; it gives once, few, many or a size class.

D gene: -
J gene: TRBJ2-7
V gene: TRBV19
clone size: once
CDR3 DNA: TGTGCCAGTGCCTACTCCAGGGAATACGAGCAGTACTTC
CDR3 protein: CASAYSREYEQYF

D gene: -
J gene: TRBJ1-5
V gene: TRBV19
clone size: -
CDR3 DNA: TGTGCCAGTAGTTCGTCATACGGGACCCAGCATTTT
CDR3 protein: CASSSSYGTQHF

D gene: TRBD1
J gene: TRBJ2-7
V gene: TRBV9
clone size: -
CDR3 DNA: TGTGCCAGCAGCGTAGGGACAACAGGGGTCAACGAGCAGTACTTC
CDR3 protein: CASSVGTTGVNEQYF

D gene: -
J gene: TRBJ2-1
V gene: TRBV4-2
clone size: -
CDR3 DNA: TGTGCCAGCAGCCAATCCACAGATTACTACAATGAGCAGTTCTTC
CDR3 protein: CASSQSTDYYNEQFF

D gene: -
J gene: TRBJ2-4
V gene: TRBV5-1
clone size: once
CDR3 DNA: TGCGCCAGCAGCTTGGACAGAACGAAAAACATTCAGTACTTC
CDR3 protein: CASSLDRTKNIQYF

D gene: TRBD1
J gene: TRBJ2-2
V gene: TRBV19
clone size: -
CDR3 DNA: TGTGCCAGCGACAGGGGGCGAATGGGTTTCGGGGAGCTGTTTTTT
CDR3 protein: CASDRGRMGFGELFF

D gene: TRBD1
J gene: TRBJ1-2
V gene: TRBV19
clone size: -
CDR3 DNA: TGTGCCAGTAGTAGTAGGACAGGGGAGTTGGGCTACACCTTC
CDR3 protein: CASSSRTGELGYTF

D gene: -
J gene: TRBJ1-3
V gene: TRBV11-2
clone size: -
CDR3 DNA: TGTGCCAGCAGCCTATCGCCCGGGACAATAAATGGAAACACCATATATTTT
CDR3 protein: CASSLSPGTINGNTIYF

D gene: -
J gene: TRBJ1-3
V gene: TRBV7-6
clone size: -
CDR3 DNA: TGTGCCAGCAGCTACGCCGGGTCCACGGGGGACACCATATATTTT
CDR3 protein: CASSYAGSTGDTIYF

D gene: TRBD2
J gene: TRBJ2-5
V gene: TRBV5-1
clone size: -
CDR3 DNA: TGCGCCAGCAGACAGGGCGGGGGGTTGGAGACCCAGTACTTC
CDR3 protein: CASRQGGGLETQYF

D gene: TRBD1
J gene: TRBJ2-5
V gene: TRBV6-5
clone size: -
CDR3 DNA: TGTGCCAGCAGCTCGACAGGGGGCGTGTCGGAGACCCAGTACTTC
CDR3 protein: CASSSTGGVSETQYF

D gene: TRBD1
J gene: TRBJ1-2
V gene: TRBV29-1
clone size: -
CDR3 DNA: TGCAGCGTTGAAGAGGTTAGTAGGGGGCCCGGCCATGGCTACACCTTC
CDR3 protein: CSVEEVSRGPGHGYTF

D gene: -
J gene: TRBJ1-3
V gene: TRBV5-6
clone size: -
CDR3 DNA: TGTGCCAGCTCCGGGCGGGTTGGAGGGAACACCATATATTTT
CDR3 protein: CASSGRVGGNTIYF

D gene: TRBD1
J gene: TRBJ1-1
V gene: TRBV7-8
clone size: once
CDR3 DNA: TGTGCCAGCAGCTTATTAGGGGGCCGCACTGAAGCTTTCTTT
CDR3 protein: CASSLLGGRTEAFF

D gene: TRBD1
J gene: TRBJ1-3
V gene: TRBV19
clone size: -
CDR3 DNA: TGTGCCAGTCCAGGGGGCTCTGGAAACACCATATATTTT
CDR3 protein: CASPGGSGNTIYF

D gene: TRBD1
J gene: TRBJ1-6
V gene: TRBV9
clone size: -
CDR3 DNA: TGTGCCAGCAGCTCTGGGACAGACACCTATAATTCACCCCTCCACTTT
CDR3 protein: CASSSGTDTYNSPLHF

D gene: -
J gene: TRBJ1-1
V gene: TRBV9
clone size: -
CDR3 DNA: TGTGCCAGCAGCGTAGGGGGCCACTGGAACACTGAAGCTTTCTTT
CDR3 protein: CASSVGGHWNTEAFF

D gene: -
J gene: TRBJ1-2
V gene: TRBV6-6
clone size: -
CDR3 DNA: TGTGCCAGCAGTAAGAAGGGGATCACGTATGGCTACACCTTC
CDR3 protein: CASSKKGITYGYTF

D gene: -
J gene: TRBJ1-6
V gene: TRBV3-1/TRBV3-2
clone size: -
CDR3 DNA: TGTGCCAGCAGCCAAGGGCGACAGAATAATTCACCCCTCCACTTT
CDR3 protein: CASSQGRQNNSPLHF

D gene: -
J gene: TRBJ2-5
V gene: TRBV6-5
clone size: -
CDR3 DNA: TGTGCCAGCAGTTACCGGGACTCGCCTGAGGAGACCCAGTACTTC
CDR3 protein: CASSYRDSPEETQYF

D gene: TRBD1
J gene: TRBJ2-5
V gene: TRBV18
clone size: once
CDR3 DNA: TGTGCCAGCTCACGGACAGGGCTGGAGACCCAGTACTTC
CDR3 protein: CASSRTGLETQYF

D gene: TRBD1
J gene: TRBJ2-7
V gene: TRBV7-9
clone size: -
CDR3 DNA: TGTGCCAGCAGCTTAGTGCGACAGGGTGCCTCCTACGAGCAGTACTTC
CDR3 protein: CASSLVRQGASYEQYF

D gene: -
J gene: TRBJ1-3
V gene: TRBV5-4
clone size: -
CDR3 DNA: TGTGCCAGCAGTCCAGGGAGGACTGGAAACACCATATATTTT
CDR3 protein: CASSPGRTGNTIYF

D gene: TRBD1
J gene: TRBJ2-7
V gene: TRBV5-4
clone size: -
CDR3 DNA: TGTGCCAGCAGCTTGCCACCGGGACAGGGGGTGAATTCCTACGAGCAGTACTTC
CDR3 protein: CASSLPPGQGVNSYEQYF